This T cell receptor beta chain was found in a study of cytomegalovirus exposure and HLA in healthy donors. Study observations and caveats: A later analysis by the authors found several of the most significant clusters apparently linked to common viral pathogens. Presence/absence analyses treated sequencing depth as roughly uniform across donors.

V was cut by 0 bases and J by 4 bases, with 10 bases left in between. This CDR3 is built from 14 residues. In germline, CDR1 is SGHDT, CDR2 YYEEEE. To note about this clone: Its antigen is not known.

Both 60 Vbeta primers and 13 Jbeta primers went into the PCR. Per the original data handling: Counted up in a later analysis, unique TCR beta chains came to 65 million to 80 million, with about 9.9 million shared. Repertoires were generated with immunoSEQ multiplex PCR, while TCRdb's copy carries only in-frame clones and drops some. V, J and clone size are those of that table, while D and trimming were read from the DNA. Of roughly 160,000 clones in the sample, roughly 80% are singletons; the top ten hold around 13%. V gene TRBV5-6 combines with J gene TRBJ1-2, with D tentatively TRBD1 (6 bases). The sequence was collected from a woman aged 50 to 60 in good health and CMV-seronegative. Source material: PBMCs. DNA of the CDR3: TGTGCCAGCAGCTTGGGAGGACAGACCTATGGCTACACCTTC. Amino acids: CASSLGGQTYGYTF.